This T cell receptor beta chain appears in the sequencing data of a study of cytomegalovirus exposure and HLA in healthy donors. Broader study findings: At a 0.05 false discovery rate, a later analysis found about 17,000 TCR beta sequences to be associated with HLA alleles.

As regards this clone: Its matching antigen is unknown.

With 60 Vbeta and 13 Jbeta primers, the PCR was carried out. TCRdb's table, derived via immunoSEQ multiplex PCR, lists solely in-frame clones and lacks some. The sample contains roughly 150,000 clones, 70% to 80% of which appear only once. The source of this sequence is a man aged 50 to 59 in good health and CMV-seropositive. Sequenced input: PBMCs.

CDR3 nucleotides: TGTGCCAGCAGCTTTAGACCGCGGGATGAGCAGTTCTTC. Its protein is CASSFRPRDEQFF. V is TRBV7-9 and J is TRBJ2-1; possibly TRBD2 for D (5 bases). Germline CDR1 SEHNR, CDR2 FQNEAQ (reference sequence). This CDR3 has 13 residues. The V end lost 3 bases, the J end lost 8 bases, and 11 bases lay between the germline ends.